Here is one T cell receptor (beta chain) with its context. Antigen: not known. Sequenced by immunoSEQ multiplex PCR; TCRdb stores in-frame clones only, minus some. The sample lists 38,000 or so clones, 95% seen once, with 3.5% to 4.5% in the top ten. The sample belongs to a study of T cells in tuberculosis. The germline CDR1 and CDR2 sequences are MNHEY and SMNVEV (reference sequence). The CDR3 runs 20 residues. V was pared by 5 bases and J by 5 bases, with 19 bases of the junction left unmatched. General study results and limits: Selection depended on which cryopreserved specimens were available. The TCR-beta difference was not significant; alpha differences partly reflected length.

The sample was PBMCs. V is TRBV27 and J is TRBJ2-2, with 11 bases that match TRBD2. The receptor was isolated from a donor aged 10-29 years with latent tuberculosis or without tuberculosis infection. This CDR3 is CASSTQTSGEANVFTGELFF. The CDR3 DNA sequence: TGTGCCAGCAGTACCCAGACTAGCGGGGAAGCAAACGTTTTTACCGGGGAGCTGTTTTTT.